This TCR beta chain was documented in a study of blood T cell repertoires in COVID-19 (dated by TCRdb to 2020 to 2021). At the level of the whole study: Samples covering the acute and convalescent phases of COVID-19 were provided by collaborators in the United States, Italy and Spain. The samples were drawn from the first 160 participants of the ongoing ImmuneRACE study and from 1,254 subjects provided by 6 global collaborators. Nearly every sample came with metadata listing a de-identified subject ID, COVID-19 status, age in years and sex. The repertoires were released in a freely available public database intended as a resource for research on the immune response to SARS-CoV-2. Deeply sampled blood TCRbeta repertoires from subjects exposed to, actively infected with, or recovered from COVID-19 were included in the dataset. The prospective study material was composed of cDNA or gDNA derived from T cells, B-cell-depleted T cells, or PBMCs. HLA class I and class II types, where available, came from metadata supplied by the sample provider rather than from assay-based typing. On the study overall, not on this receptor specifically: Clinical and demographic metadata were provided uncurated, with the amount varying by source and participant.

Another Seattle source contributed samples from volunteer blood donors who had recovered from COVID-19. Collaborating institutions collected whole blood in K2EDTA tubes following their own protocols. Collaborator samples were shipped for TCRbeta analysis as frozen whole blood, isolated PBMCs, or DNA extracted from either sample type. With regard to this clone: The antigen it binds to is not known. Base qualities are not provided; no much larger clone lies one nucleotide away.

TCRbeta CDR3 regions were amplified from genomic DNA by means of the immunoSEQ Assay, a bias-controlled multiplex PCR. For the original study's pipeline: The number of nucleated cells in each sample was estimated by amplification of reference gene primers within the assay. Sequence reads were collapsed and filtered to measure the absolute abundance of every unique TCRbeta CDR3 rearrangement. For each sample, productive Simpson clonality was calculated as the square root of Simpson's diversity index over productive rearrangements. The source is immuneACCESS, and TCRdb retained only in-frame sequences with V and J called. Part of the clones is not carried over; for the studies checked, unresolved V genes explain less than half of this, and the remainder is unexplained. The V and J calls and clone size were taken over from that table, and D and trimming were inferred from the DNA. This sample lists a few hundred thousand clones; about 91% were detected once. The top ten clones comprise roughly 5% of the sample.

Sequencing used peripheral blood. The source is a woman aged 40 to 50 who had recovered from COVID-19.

For the CDR3, the sequence is CASSQGALPKATGELFF. The sequence in DNA is TGTGCCAGCAGCCAAGGGGCACTCCCCAAGGCCACCGGGGAGCTGTTTTTT. The sequence links TRBV14 to TRBJ2-2; there is no confident call for the D gene. The V and J ends are trimmed by 1 base and 4 bases, leaving 16 bases between them. The CDR3 spans 17 residues, from the cysteine through the phenylalanine. Only the CDR3 DNA is retained, 51 bases long and in frame from the first base. In the germline V gene, CDR1 corresponds to SGHDN and CDR2 to FVKESK.